The sample holds a few counts of the clone carrying this T cell receptor (beta chain). The antigen is not known. Original analysis: Per-sample TCR counts ranged from about 23,224 to 690,600, median 95,638. TCRdb used MiXCR to reprocess the RACE reads, holding one entry per CDR3 protein. TCRdb, not the authors, supplied the V and J calls. The table shows fewer than 45,000 distinct CDR3 sequences, with over 9% occurring only once. The entry originates in a study of human T cells and chemical hapten exposure. Study results and limitations: Patch test score was positively correlated with the counts of PT1 expanded TCRs.

The V gene lost 0 bases and the J gene lost 2 bases, with 10 bases spanning the gap. CDR1 and CDR2 from the germline V gene are MGHRA and YSYEKL. The CDR3 length is 15 residues. Time point: pre-sensitization, week 0. Sample treatment: therapeutic diphenylcyclopropenone sensitization with weekly scalp DPC. Sequencing started from total RNA isolated from unfractionated whole blood. Each donor was an alopecia patient between 18 and 70 years of age who qualified for DPC. The rearrangement uses TRBV4-1 and TRBJ2-5; a weak D match, TRBD2 (5 bases). This specimen was whole blood, taken in connection with sensitization to the hapten diphenylcyclopropenone (DPC). The source of this sequence is a man aged 45 to 65 with alopecia areata. Some clones in this sample may be carry-over from other donors' samples. The CDR3 reads CASSQDGRGQETQYF. For the CDR3, the DNA is TGCGCCAGCAGCCAAGATGGTAGAGGGCAAGAGACCCAGTACTTC.